The source of this TCR beta chain is a study of regulatory T cells in long-lasting Graves disease (dated by TCRdb to about 2021). Study-wide context: To count as having persistent Graves' disease, a patient had to have received antithyroid drug treatment for over 5 years with TSH receptor autoantibodies remaining persistently positive. This study used TCR sequencing and RNA sequencing of peripheral blood to compare persistent Graves' disease patients against newly diagnosed Graves' disease patients. The study was conducted in China and was registered as a clinical trial. A total of roughly 35 samples underwent TCR sequencing, from around 13 patients with persistent Graves' disease and roughly 20 patients with newly diagnosed Graves' disease. On average, persistent Graves' disease patients in the clinical cohort had been on antithyroid drugs for about 10.3 years.

Study-level results and caveats: The authors acknowledged the small sample size as a limitation that may reduce accuracy. Persistent disease showed preferential use of TRBV28, TRBJ1-2 and TRBJ2-5, whereas newly diagnosed disease favored TRBV20-1 and TRBJ2-1. Patients with persistent disease shared more public clonotypes (around 3,000) than newly diagnosed patients did (966). Compared with newly diagnosed patients, persistent Graves' disease patients had lower TCR Shannon entropy and fewer highly expanded clones, which suggests clonal expansion. Only the TCR beta chain was sequenced and analyzed. Only peripheral blood was studied, because thyroid tissue, the primary lesion, was inaccessible.

The intended sense of this specimen's time point label: persistent/refractory GD, antithyroid drugs over 5 years with positive TRAb. For both TCR sequencing and RNA sequencing, RNA was extracted from PBMCs in TRIzol. The diagnosis of Graves' disease was made according to American Thyroid Association guidelines. Patients for the study were recruited at an endocrinology department in Xi'an, China. From each patient, roughly 9 milliliters of peripheral blood was collected into an EDTA anticoagulant tube. PBMCs were isolated by Ficoll Paque Plus density gradient separation without further T cell sorting. An Agilent 2100 Bioanalyzer and agarose gel were used to check RNA quality, while a NanoDrop 2000 measured RNA concentration. The CDR1 and CDR2 encoded by the germline V gene are SNHLY and FYNNEI. From the cysteine up to the phenylalanine, the CDR3 has a length of 15 residues. This entry keeps only the CDR3 DNA: 45 bases, framed from base 1. V trim: 4 bases; J trim: 0 bases; unmatched bases: 3.

Libraries were made using multiplex PCR. The listed sequencing device is Illumina HiSeq 4000. iRepertoire HTBI primers and Arm-PCR amplification of CDR3 regions were used to construct TCR beta libraries. Gel purification was performed on PCR products prior to sequencing. Regarding the original processing steps: Gene usage analysis of CDR3 amino acid clonotypes used the 62 TRBV and 14 to 15 TRBJ segments found across samples. COPE and FqMerger were used to merge filtered high-quality paired reads into contigs. BLAST was used to align contigs to IMGT TRBV, TRBD and TRBJ reference genes, and CDR3 was defined according to IMGT. Clonotypes above 0.1% frequency were classified as highly expanded clones. Repertoire diversity was measured by Shannon entropy, and V-J evenness by the Gini coefficient. Clonotypes shared by more than one individual were considered public. In-frame beta chains were kept once TCRdb had trimmed the public reads at Q25 with fastp and called clones with MiXCR. For every CDR3 protein sequence, its rows merge into one entry that carries the most common genes and DNA. The V and J calls come from TCRdb's annotation, not from the publication. This sample comprises around 460,000 distinct CDR3 sequences, about 22% of them detected only once. About 6.6% of the sample is held by the ten biggest clonotypes.

In this sample, this clonotype turned up many times. This clone's antigen is unknown. It has no much larger one-base neighbor in the sample; base qualities were not kept. Here the sequenced sample was peripheral blood mononuclear cells (PBMCs), taken when the disease was refractory, from a patient treated with antithyroid drugs. The chain links TRBV2 with TRBJ1-3; 7 junctional bases match TRBD1. The clonotype was recovered from a female donor with Graves disease. The DNA is TGTGCCAGCAGTGGGACAGGTTTCTCTGGAAACACCATATATTTT. It translates to CASSGTGFSGNTIYF. Here the CDR3 is joined to the reference TRBV2 and TRBJ1-3 genes, and the full variable domain is: EPEVTQTPSHQVTQMGQEVILRCVPISNHLYFYWYRQILGQKVEFLVSFYNNEISEKSEIFDDQFSVERPDGSNFTLKIRSTKLEDSAMYFCASSGTGFSGNTIYFGEGSWLTVV.